The 8 T cell receptor beta chains below were found in one sample sequenced in a study of blood T cell repertoires in COVID-19. The method was immunoSEQ multiplex PCR; TCRdb's version includes in-frame clones alone and lacks a portion of them. The data hold approximately 10,000 clones, with 82% observed a single time. The sample taken for sequencing was peripheral blood. All receptors derive from a human donor in a cohort sampled during active COVID-19.

V and J are TRBV4-3 and TRBJ1-6; possibly TRBD1 for D (5 bases). The CDR3 covers 17 residues. Germline lookup yields CDR1 LGHNA and CDR2 YSLEER. Deletions cut 0 bases from V and 6 bases from J, with 15 bases between. The CDR3 DNA reads TGCGCCAGCAGCCAAGATCTGGGGGGATATTTTAATTCACCCCTCCACTTT. Amino acids: CASSQDLGGYFNSPLHF.

This chain connects TRBV28 to TRBJ1-6; D gene unclear. Germline V lookup: CDR1 MDHEN, CDR2 SYDVKM. This CDR3 spans 12 amino acids. Trimming cost V 10 bases and J 8 bases, with 12 bases left between them. DNA of the CDR3: TGTGCCACACACAGCCCCCATTCACCCCTCCACTTT. Its translation: CATHSPHSPLHF.

In its sample, this clone was seen a few times. The chain couples TRBV6-1 to TRBJ1-1; 8 nucleotides match TRBD1. J gave up 4 bases and V 1 base, and 5 bases lay outside the gene matches. This CDR3 has 15 residues. CDR1 MNHNS and CDR2 SASEGT come from the germline V gene. The CDR3 loop is CASSEGSGGRTEAFF. CDR3 in DNA: TGTGCCAGCAGTGAAGGGTCAGGGGGCCGCACTGAAGCTTTCTTT.

V gene TRBV10-3 combines with J gene TRBJ2-1; the D is unclear. Trimming took 2 bases from V and 0 from J, leaving 5 bases between them. CDR1 ENHRY and CDR2 SYGVKD come from the germline V gene. The CDR3 sequence is 14 residues long. In DNA form, the CDR3 reads TGTGCCATCAGTGAGACGAGCTCCTACAATGAGCAGTTCTTC. It yields the protein CAISETSSYNEQFF.

This sequence joins TRBV18 and TRBJ2-7; TRBD2 aligns across 9 bases. V lost 3 bases to trimming and J lost 0 bases; unmatched junction nucleotides: 3. The CDR3 length is 15 residues. CDR1 KGHSH and CDR2 LQKENI come from the germline V gene. DNA for the CDR3: TGTGCCAGCTCACCGGGCGGGGGGGCCTCCTACGAGCAGTACTTC. Its translation: CASSPGGGASYEQYF.

The chain is built from TRBV21-1 and TRBJ2-1; the table's D call TRBD2 went unverified against the DNA. TRBV21-1 is flagged as a pseudogene. The CDR3 is 17 amino acids. CDR3 bases: TGTGCCAGCAGCCCCCGACTAGCGGGGAGCTCCTACAATGAGCAGTTCTTC. This translates into CASSPRLAGSSYNEQFF.

The genes are TRBV6-5 and TRBJ1-6; tentative D call: TRBD1 (5 bases). The CDR3 length is 15 residues. Germline V lookup: CDR1 MNHEY, CDR2 SVGAGI. Trimming left V 0 bases short and J 7 bases short, with 10 bases between. CDR3 sequence: CASSYSLQANSPLHF. DNA of the CDR3: TGTGCCAGCAGTTACTCGCTACAGGCGAATTCACCCCTCCACTTT.

The V gene is TRBV25-1, the J gene TRBJ2-5; 8 bases are a match to TRBD2. This CDR3 is built from 17 residues. In germline, CDR1 is MGHDK, CDR2 SYGVNS. The J segment lost 3 bases and the V segment lost 1 base, leaving 10 bases of the junction unmatched. CDR3 region: CASSELTSGLAEETQYF. DNA of the CDR3: TGTGCCAGCAGTGAATTGACGTCAGGACTAGCAGAAGAGACCCAGTACTTC. Complete variable domain (other parts from reference TRBV25-1 and TRBJ2-5): EADIYQTPRYLVIGTGKKITLECSQTMGHDKMYWYQQDPGMELHLIHYSYGVNSTEKGDLSSESTVSRIRTEHFPLTLESARPSHTSQYLCASSELTSGLAEETQYFGPGTRLLVL.